The 5 T cell receptor beta chains presented below share a single source sample, sequenced in a study of blood T cell repertoires in COVID-19. The assay was immunoSEQ multiplex PCR, and TCRdb's table has in-frame clones only and misses some. The data contain 300,000 to 350,000 clones, over 90% of them singletons. The sample consisted of PBMCs or T cells enriched from blood (not recorded which). These receptors originate from a woman in her thirties who had been exposed to COVID-19.

This clone was seen more than once but under ten times. This chain uses TRBV9 with TRBJ2-1; 8 bases fit TRBD2. After removal of 4 bases from V and 2 bases from J, the junction contained 5 bases not matched to a gene. Germline lookup yields CDR1 SGDLS and CDR2 YYNGEE. The CDR3 is made up of 15 amino acids. The CDR3 bases are TGTGCCAGCAGCTTACGGGGGGGTGCCTACAATGAGCAGTTCTTC. It codes for CASSLRGGAYNEQFF.

The chain carries TRBV5-6 and TRBJ2-7, with 7 nucleotides matching TRBD1. V shed 4 bases, J shed 5 bases, and the junction held 9 bases outside the gene matches. In germline, CDR1 is SGHDT, CDR2 YYEEEE. The CDR3 covers 14 residues. This CDR3 is CASSAYRGQDEQYF. As DNA, the CDR3 is TGTGCCAGCAGCGCCTACAGGGGTCAAGACGAGCAGTACTTC.

CDR3 residues: CASSLGQKAFF. CDR3 sequence (DNA): TGTGCCAGCAGCTTGGGACAGAAGGCTTTCTTT. The chain couples TRBV5-4 to TRBJ1-1, with D perhaps matching TRBD1 (5 bases). Germline lookup yields CDR1 SGHNT and CDR2 YYREEE (reference sequence). With 0 bases removed from V and 11 bases from J, the gap between germline ends came to 8 bases. CDR3 length equals 11 residues.

This clone was detected only once. V usage is TRBV5-4 and J usage is TRBJ2-3; possible D gene TRBD1, 6 bases. The germline CDR1 and CDR2 sequences are SGHNT and YYREEE (reference sequence). The CDR3 has 13 residues. Trimming left V 4 bases short and J 5 bases short, with 11 bases between. CDR3 nucleotides: TGTGCCAGCAGCAAGGAACAGGGAGATACGCAGTATTTT. Amino acid sequence: CASSKEQGDTQYF.

This sequence joins TRBV10-3 and TRBJ1-1; possibly TRBD1 for D (6 bases). The germline CDR1 and CDR2 sequences are ENHRY and SYGVKD. The CDR3 runs to 14 residues. Trimming took 7 bases from V and 3 from J, leaving 15 bases between them. CDR3 amino acids: CAIKSQGLDTEAFF. The CDR3 DNA reads as TGTGCCATCAAGTCCCAGGGGCTAGACACTGAAGCTTTCTTT.